The 27 T cell receptor beta chains in this list originate from one sample, sequenced in a study of T cell responses to AZD1222 COVID-19 vaccine. The protocol was immunoSEQ multiplex PCR, while the TCRdb copy is restricted to in-frame clones and leaves out a portion. In the table there are some 100,000 clones, just under 90% of which are singletons. Sequences were derived from peripheral blood, sampled on day 0 of AZD1222 vaccination. The receptors originated from an adult in good health.

Details on this clone: The same CDR3 arises from other DNA sequences in this sample as well. The V and J genes are TRBV18 and TRBJ1-2; D may be TRBD1 (5 bases). The V end lost 6 bases, the J end lost 2 bases, and 10 bases lay between the germline ends. The CDR3 spans 13 residues. Germline V CDR1 and CDR2: KGHSH, LQKENI. CDR3 DNA: TGTGCCAGCTCTCCTGACAGAAACTATGGCTACACCTTC. Translated, it gives CASSPDRNYGYTF.

The V call is TRBV9, the J call TRBJ1-6, with D perhaps matching TRBD1 (6 bases). V dropped 0 bases and J dropped 7 bases, with 17 bases sitting between them. Germline assignment: CDR1 SGDLS and CDR2 YYNGEE. The CDR3 is made up of 17 amino acids. The CDR3 loop is CASSVGARGGRNSPLHF. The CDR3 nucleotides read TGTGCCAGCAGCGTAGGGGCCCGCGGGGGGCGGAATTCACCCCTCCACTTT.

This clone turned up a few times. The rearrangement joins TRBV7-3 to TRBJ1-2; D not resolved. V lost 0 bases and J lost 10, with 12 bases in between. CDR3 length: 13 amino acids. CDR1 is SGHTA, CDR2 FQGTGA, per germline. The CDR3 nucleotides are TGTGCCAGCAGCTTAACCCTGGGCGTCGACTACACCTTC. Translation gives CASSLTLGVDYTF.

This clone has a single count. The genes are TRBV3-1 (or the pseudogene TRBV3-2) and TRBJ2-5, with TRBD2 matching over 16 bases. The CDR3 loop spans 17 amino acids. The V gene's germline CDR1 is LGHDT and CDR2 YNNKEL (reference sequence). J lost 2 bases, V lost 6 bases, and 6 bases had no gene match. This CDR3 is CASREGLAGGVQETQYF. CDR3 nucleotides: TGTGCCAGCAGGGAGGGACTAGCGGGGGGGGTTCAAGAGACCCAGTACTTC.

This rearrangement joins TRBV19 to TRBJ1-4; 8 nucleotides match TRBD1. The V gene end was trimmed by 3 bases and the J gene end by 15 bases; junction bases not matched to a gene: 12. The CDR3 contains 14 residues. Germline assignment: CDR1 LNHDA and CDR2 SQIVND (reference sequence). The CDR3 DNA follows: TGTGCCAGTAGTATCGCTAGGGGGACAGGAAGAGTGTTTTTT. This translates into CASSIARGTGRVFF.

This sequence joins TRBV15 and TRBJ1-6; TRBD1 agrees at 7 bases. The CDR3 loop spans 15 amino acids. Per germline, CDR1 LNHNV and CDR2 YYDKDF (reference sequence). V was pared by 8 bases and J by 0 bases, with 4 bases of the junction left unmatched. The CDR3 loop is CATSDRFSYNSPLHF. As DNA, the CDR3 is TGTGCCACCTCGGACAGGTTCTCCTATAATTCACCCCTCCACTTT.

The chain couples TRBV5-6 to TRBJ1-5, with D hard to call. The CDR3 extends over 16 amino acids. The germline V gene has CDR1 SGHDT and CDR2 YYEEEE. Trimming removed 4 bases from V and 8 bases from J, with 22 bases in between. CDR3 sequence: CASSLGGVRGGEPQHF. DNA of the CDR3: TGTGCCAGCAGCCTGGGCGGGGTTCGGGGAGGTGAGCCCCAGCATTTT.

The chain uses TRBV6-5 and TRBJ2-3, with D possibly TRBD2 on 6 matching bases. Trimming took 7 bases from V and 4 from J, leaving 12 bases between them. This CDR3 spans 13 amino acids. Germline assignment: CDR1 MNHEY and CDR2 SVGAGI. The CDR3 DNA sequence: TGTGCCAGCACGCGGGGTCAGGCAGATACGCAGTATTTT. Amino acid sequence: CASTRGQADTQYF.

This chain joins TRBV7-2 and TRBJ2-3; 8 nucleotides match TRBD1. This CDR3 contains 15 residues. The V segment lost 5 bases and the J segment 2 bases; nucleotides outside the gene matches: 6. In germline, CDR1 is SGHTA, CDR2 FQGNSA. The CDR3 nucleotides are TGTGCCAGCAGCCTGCGACAGGGGCTCACAGATACGCAGTATTTT. This sequence encodes CASSLRQGLTDTQYF. The full variable domain, with the rest looked up from reference TRBV7-2 and TRBJ2-3, is GAGVSQSPSNKVTEKGKDVELRCDPISGHTALYWYRQSLGQGLEFLIYFQGNSAPDKSGLPSDRFSAERTGGSVSTLTIQRTQQEDSAVYLCASSLRQGLTDTQYFGPGTRLTVL.

V and J are TRBV3-1 (or the pseudogene TRBV3-2) and TRBJ1-6, with TRBD1 as a possible D gene (6 bases). This CDR3 contains 14 residues. The V gene lost 5 bases and the J gene lost 10 bases, with 15 bases spanning the gap. Germline V gene data show CDR1 as LGHDT and CDR2 as YNNKEL (reference sequence). Here the CDR3 reads CASSDGTNRSPLHF. CDR3 DNA sequence: TGTGCCAGCAGCGACGGGACAAATCGGTCACCCCTCCACTTT.

The chain combines TRBV6-4 with TRBJ1-6, with 7 nucleotides matching TRBD1. Germline V gene lookup returns CDR1 MRHNA and CDR2 SNTAGT. The CDR3 runs 14 residues. Trimming cost V 4 bases and J 6 bases; bases outside gene matches: 3. Here the CDR3 DNA reads TGTGCCAGCAGTGTAGGGGGCACTAATTCACCCCTCCACTTT. Amino acid sequence: CASSVGGTNSPLHF.

The J gene is TRBJ2-5, the V gene TRBV5-4; TRBD1 or TRBD2 may be the D gene (5 bases each). V was cut by 4 bases and J by 5 bases, with 15 bases left in between. CDR3 length: 14 amino acids. Per the germline V gene, CDR1 is SGHNT and CDR2 is YYREEE (reference sequence). This chain's CDR3 is CASSTAGARETQYF. CDR3 nucleotide sequence: TGTGCCAGCAGCACGGCCGGGGCGAGGGAGACCCAGTACTTC.

This clone was observed a few times. The chain's CDR3 is CASSPPFSTGSGGTQYF. CDR3 nucleotide sequence: TGTGCCAGCTCACCACCGTTCAGCACAGGGTCTGGGGGGACCCAGTACTTC. J is TRBJ2-5 and V is TRBV18; possible D gene TRBD1, 6 bases. Germline CDR1 and CDR2: KGHSH and LQKENI. CDR3 length: 17 amino acids. Trimming left V 0 bases short and J 7 bases short, with 21 bases between.

In the case of this clone: The same CDR3 can be traced to other DNA sequences in this sample. The chain uses TRBV2 and TRBJ2-2; possible D gene TRBD1, 6 bases. Trimming cost V 7 bases and J 4 bases, with 10 bases left between them. The CDR3 covers 13 residues. Germline V gene data show CDR1 as SNHLY and CDR2 as FYNNEI. This CDR3 reads CASTGQLTGELFF. The CDR3 nucleotides read TGTGCCAGCACGGGACAACTCACCGGGGAGCTGTTTTTT.

The V and J genes are TRBV19 and TRBJ1-4, with 9 bases fitting TRBD1. After removal of 4 bases from V and 8 bases from J, the junction contained 8 bases not matched to a gene. The length of the CDR3 is 15 residues. CDR1 is LNHDA and CDR2 is SQIVND in the germline V gene (reference sequence). The CDR3 reads CASSTTQGAREKLFF. CDR3 bases: TGTGCCAGTAGTACGACACAGGGGGCGAGAGAAAAACTGTTTTTT.

The chain combines TRBV2 with TRBJ1-1; D is unresolved. Trimming pared 6 bases from V and 9 bases from J, leaving 20 bases between. The germline gives CDR1 SNHLY, CDR2 FYNNEI. The CDR3 runs to 14 residues. The CDR3 coding sequence is TGTGCCAGCAGACGGACGGACCGAGGCGGGAAAGCTTTCTTT. Translation: CASRRTDRGGKAFF.

This clone counts as medium-sized (0.01 to 0.1%). The V gene is TRBV27, the J gene TRBJ2-3; D remains unclear. Per germline, CDR1 MNHEY and CDR2 SMNVEV (reference sequence). V dropped 6 bases and J dropped 0 bases, with 19 bases sitting between them. The CDR3 sequence is 17 residues long. The CDR3 spells CASSPHASWGSTDTQYF. In nucleotides, the CDR3 is TGTGCCAGCAGCCCCCATGCTTCTTGGGGAAGCACAGATACGCAGTATTTT.

The gene calls are TRBV18 and TRBJ2-7; 7 nucleotides align to TRBD1. In germline, CDR1 is KGHSH, CDR2 LQKENI. The ends lost 3 bases at V and 6 bases at J; junction bases unmatched: 2. This CDR3 comprises 12 residues. Here the CDR3 reads CASSPGQVEQYF. The CDR3 bases are TGTGCCAGCTCACCTGGACAGGTCGAGCAGTACTTC. Based on the CDR3 plus reference TRBV18 and TRBJ2-7, the full variable domain is NAGVMQNPRHLVRRRGQEARLRCSPMKGHSHVYWYRQLPEEGLKFMVYLQKENIIDESGMPKERFSAEFPKEGPSILRIQQVVRGDSAAYFCASSPGQVEQYFGPGTRLTVT.

Comments on this clone: The same CDR3 is also encoded by other DNA sequences in this sample. This chain uses TRBV18 with TRBJ1-2; D is uncertain. Germline assignment: CDR1 KGHSH and CDR2 LQKENI. This CDR3 spans 15 amino acids. V was trimmed by 3 bases and J by 2 bases, leaving 13 bases between them. The CDR3 sequence is CASSPAPAGNYGYTF. In DNA, the CDR3 is TGTGCCAGCTCACCCGCCCCGGCGGGAAACTATGGCTACACCTTC.

This clone has a handful of counts. The chain has TRBV7-2 and TRBJ1-4; no clear D. Per the germline V gene, CDR1 is SGHTA and CDR2 is FQGNSA. The CDR3 consists of 16 residues. Trimming left V 1 base short and J 7 bases short, with 16 bases between. The CDR3 DNA sequence: TGTGCCAGCAGCTTAGAAGTAGGGAGAGGTGGTGAAAAACTGTTTTTT. Translation: CASSLEVGRGGEKLFF.

The chain employs TRBV2 and TRBJ2-7, with D tentatively TRBD2 (6 bases). There are 12 residues in the CDR3. V lost 4 bases and J lost 6, with 10 bases in between. CDR1 is SNHLY, CDR2 FYNNEI, per germline. This CDR3 reads CASSGMGGEQYF. DNA for the CDR3: TGTGCCAGCAGTGGGATGGGGGGCGAGCAGTACTTC.

The chain has TRBV7-9 and TRBJ1-5; 7 bases are a match to TRBD1. Unmatched junction bases numbered 10, after V lost 5 bases and J lost 0 bases. This CDR3 spans 17 amino acids. Germline V gene lookup returns CDR1 SEHNR and CDR2 FQNEAQ (reference sequence). The CDR3 DNA is TGTGCCAGCAGCACCCGGGACAGCCTATATAGCAATCAGCCCCAGCATTTT. Amino acids: CASSTRDSLYSNQPQHF.

V and J are TRBV7-2 and TRBJ1-1; D unclear. Trimming removed 8 bases from V and 7 bases from J, with 5 bases in between. From germline, CDR1 is SGHTA and CDR2 FQGNSA. CDR3 length equals 9 residues. CDR3 protein: CASGIEAFF. The CDR3 region has the DNA TGTGCCAGCGGGATTGAAGCTTTCTTT.

V gene TRBV7-2 combines with J gene TRBJ2-7, with 8 positions matching TRBD1. Trimming cost V 2 bases and J 5 bases; bases outside gene matches: 11. CDR1 and CDR2 from the germline V gene are SGHTA and FQGNSA. This CDR3 region has 16 residues. The CDR3 region is CASSLQGAGLRDEQYF. The CDR3 region has the DNA TGTGCCAGCAGCTTACAGGGGGCAGGACTTCGGGACGAGCAGTACTTC.

This clone ranks as medium-sized. Other DNA sequences in the same sample also yield this CDR3. The chain joins TRBV19 to TRBJ1-5; tentative D call: TRBD1 (5 bases). The CDR3 is 15 residues long. Germline lookup yields CDR1 LNHDA and CDR2 SQIVND (reference sequence). With 3 bases removed from V and 2 bases from J, the gap between germline ends came to 11 bases. The CDR3: CASSIGQGGNQPQHF. CDR3 nucleotides: TGTGCCAGTAGTATTGGGCAGGGTGGCAATCAGCCCCAGCATTTT.

The chain uses TRBV5-4 and TRBJ2-1; 7 bases map to TRBD1. Trimming at V came to 6 bases and at J to 6 bases, leaving 12 bases not matched to a gene. The CDR3 has 15 residues. Germline V gives CDR1 SGHNT, CDR2 YYREEE (reference sequence). CDR3: CASNFNRGRANEQFF. CDR3 coding DNA: TGTGCCAGCAACTTCAATAGGGGGCGCGCCAATGAGCAGTTCTTC.

The V gene is TRBV6-6, the J gene TRBJ2-5, with a tentative D call TRBD1 (5 bases). The germline CDR1 and CDR2 sequences are MNHNY and SVGAGI (reference sequence). The CDR3 covers 12 residues. Trimming left V 8 bases short and J 5 bases short, with 12 bases between. The CDR3 region is CASGQGYETQYF. The CDR3 DNA reads as TGTGCCAGCGGCCAGGGTTACGAGACCCAGTACTTC.